The 23 T cell receptor beta chains below come from one sample, sequenced in a study of blood T cell repertoires in COVID-19. Assay: immunoSEQ multiplex PCR; the TCRdb copy retains only in-frame clones and omits some. The repertoire holds 200,000 to 250,000 clones, with more than 80% as singletons. Sequencing input: peripheral blood. The receptors originated from a man aged 25-45 years with COVID-19, enrolled during active disease.

The chain recombines TRBV6-5 with TRBJ1-2; a weak D match, TRBD1 (6 bases). CDR3 length: 13 amino acids. Trimming took 7 bases from V and 6 from J, leaving 15 bases between them. CDR1 MNHEY and CDR2 SVGAGI come from the germline V gene. CDR3 in DNA: TGTGCCAGCAACGGAGACAGGCAAAATGGCTACACCTTC. This codes for CASNGDRQNGYTF.

The chain has TRBV6-5 and TRBJ2-7, with 7 bases that match TRBD2. The CDR3 is 14 residues long. Per the germline V gene, CDR1 is MNHEY and CDR2 is SVGAGI. J lost 5 bases, V lost 4 bases, and 8 bases had no gene match. The CDR3 spells CASSFREGLDEQYF. CDR3 bases: TGTGCCAGCAGTTTCAGGGAGGGCCTCGACGAGCAGTACTTC.

This sequence joins TRBV7-3 and TRBJ1-2, with 8 nucleotides matching TRBD1. Losses at the gene ends were 1 base for V and 6 bases for J; bases not matched to a gene: 4. The V gene's germline CDR1 is SGHTA and CDR2 FQGTGA. The CDR3 runs 14 residues. CDR3 region: CASSLMGTGNGYTF. The CDR3 bases are TGTGCCAGCAGCTTAATGGGGACAGGAAATGGCTACACCTTC. Supplemented by reference TRBV7-3 and TRBJ1-2, the full variable domain reads GAGVSQTPSNKVTEKGKYVELRCDPISGHTALYWYRQSLGQGPEFLIYFQGTGAADDSGLPNDRFFAVRPEGSVSTLKIQRTERGDSAVYLCASSLMGTGNGYTFGSGTRLTVV.

This clone was detected once. The rearrangement joins TRBV19 to TRBJ1-2, with unresolved D. The CDR3 sequence is 15 residues long. In germline, CDR1 is LNHDA, CDR2 SQIVND (reference sequence). V dropped 5 bases and J dropped 4 bases, with 17 bases sitting between them. The CDR3 here is CASSLSPQSSYGYTF. The CDR3 coding sequence is TGTGCCAGTAGTCTCTCACCACAGAGCTCCTATGGCTACACCTTC.

The rearrangement joins TRBV29-1 to TRBJ1-1, with a possible D match to TRBD1 (6 bases). Germline V gene lookup returns CDR1 SQVTM and CDR2 ANQGSEA. V was shortened by 2 bases and J by 11 bases, with 12 bases between the two germline ends. The CDR3 is 11 amino acids. CDR3 in amino acids: CSVEMSQGAFF. Here the CDR3 DNA reads TGCAGCGTTGAAATGTCGCAGGGGGCTTTCTTT.

The chain links TRBV14 to TRBJ2-1, with no clear D. Germline V CDR1 and CDR2: SGHDN, FVKESK. V shed 0 bases and J shed 3 bases, with 3 bases lying between them. The CDR3 contains 13 residues. CDR3 sequence: CASSQDIYNEQFF. CDR3 in DNA: TGTGCCAGCAGCCAAGACATCTACAATGAGCAGTTCTTC.

The chain recombines TRBV18 with TRBJ1-5, with D hard to call. The V end was cut by 3 bases, the J end by 5 bases, with 11 bases between. Germline V gives CDR1 KGHSH, CDR2 LQKENI. This CDR3 region has 14 residues. The CDR3 is CASSPKHSDQPQHF. The DNA for the CDR3 is TGTGCCAGCTCACCGAAGCATTCGGATCAGCCCCAGCATTTT.

The chain has TRBV9 and TRBJ1-3, with D possibly matching TRBD1 (5 bases). Between the trimmed V and J ends, which lost 2 bases and 4 bases, there was a span of 7 bases. From germline, CDR1 is SGDLS and CDR2 YYNGEE. The CDR3 runs 13 residues. The CDR3 here is CASSVRQGNTIYF. As DNA, the CDR3 is TGTGCCAGCAGCGTGAGACAGGGAAACACCATATATTTT.

The chain has TRBV29-1 and TRBJ2-7; D not resolved. V lost 4 bases and J lost 4, with 14 bases in between. This CDR3 has 13 amino acids. In germline, CDR1 is SQVTM, CDR2 ANQGSEA. Here the CDR3 DNA reads TGCAGCGTTGTAAATGGTGGTCAGTACGAGCAGTACTTC. Amino acids: CSVVNGGQYEQYF.

The CDR3 region is CASSLGLGDQYF. The DNA for the CDR3 is TGTGCCAGCAGCTTGGGTCTAGGTGACCAGTACTTC. This chain joins TRBV5-6 and TRBJ2-5; D ambiguous. Germline CDR1 is SGHDT and CDR2 is YYEEEE. This CDR3 comprises 12 residues. V shed 0 bases and J shed 10 bases, with 10 bases lying between them.

The chain combines TRBV5-1 with TRBJ1-6; 7 bases fit TRBD1. This CDR3 is built from 14 residues. With V trimmed by 7 bases and J by 6 bases, 7 bases remained unmatched. The germline CDR1 and CDR2 sequences are SGHRS and YFSETQ. CDR3 DNA: TGCGCCAGCGGCAGGGGGGATATTAATTCACCCCTCCACTTT. Its translation: CASGRGDINSPLHF.

V and J are TRBV18 and TRBJ2-3; D not resolved. V lost 6 bases to trimming and J lost 2 bases, with 12 bases between them. CDR3 size: 14 residues. From germline, CDR1 is KGHSH and CDR2 LQKENI. The CDR3 DNA sequence: TGTGCCAGCTCGTCTGCAGCGCTCACAGATACGCAGTATTTT. Translating gives CASSSAALTDTQYF.

This chain connects TRBV7-2 to TRBJ2-3; D unresolved. The CDR3 runs to 12 residues. Germline-derived CDR1 and CDR2 are SGHTA and FQGNSA. The V end was cut by 4 bases, the J end by 1 base, with 3 bases between. The CDR3 loop reads CASSWRTDTQYF. CDR3 coding DNA: TGTGCCAGCAGCTGGCGCACAGATACGCAGTATTTT.

V and J are TRBV7-2 and TRBJ1-2, with D perhaps TRBD1 (5 bases). The CDR3 runs to 15 residues. Germline CDR1 SGHTA, CDR2 FQGNSA. Trimming took off 3 bases at V and 4 bases at J, with 15 bases between the two ends. CDR3 coding DNA: TGTGCCAGCAGCTTGGGGCCAACCAGGGCCTATGGCTACACCTTC. Protein product: CASSLGPTRAYGYTF. The full variable domain, rest sourced from reference TRBV7-2 and TRBJ1-2, is GAGVSQSPSNKVTEKGKDVELRCDPISGHTALYWYRQSLGQGLEFLIYFQGNSAPDKSGLPSDRFSAERTGGSVSTLTIQRTQQEDSAVYLCASSLGPTRAYGYTFGSGTRLTVV.

The chain recombines TRBV12-3 or TRBV12-4 with TRBJ1-1; TRBD1 might be the D (6 bases). CDR3 length equals 13 residues. The germline V and J ends were trimmed by 6 bases and 7 bases, with 15 bases remaining between them. In nucleotides, the CDR3 is TGTGCCAGCAGCGGGGGGGGCAACTTTGAAGCTTTCTTT. Residues: CASSGGGNFEAFF.

The chain recombines TRBV5-1 with TRBJ1-1; a weak D match, TRBD1 (6 bases). CDR1 is SGHRS, CDR2 YFSETQ, per germline. The CDR3 has 14 amino acids. With 3 bases removed from V and 7 bases from J, the gap between germline ends came to 16 bases. The CDR3 nucleotides are TGCGCCAGCAGCTCCCCGGACAGAACCATTGAAGCTTTCTTT. Protein product: CASSSPDRTIEAFF.

The chain recombines TRBV7-2 with TRBJ2-1; 7 bases are a match to TRBD2. Trimming cost V 5 bases and J 3 bases; bases outside gene matches: 13. Looked up from germline, CDR1 is SGHTA and CDR2 is FQGNSA. The length of the CDR3 is 17 residues. This chain's CDR3 is CASSLLAFAGVYNEQFF. The DNA of the CDR3 is TGTGCCAGCAGCCTCTTAGCGTTTGCGGGGGTCTACAATGAGCAGTTCTTC.

The chain employs TRBV7-9 and TRBJ2-2, with 10 nucleotides matching TRBD1. This CDR3 contains 17 residues. V lost 4 bases to trimming and J lost 7 bases; unmatched junction nucleotides: 12. Germline V lookup: CDR1 SEHNR, CDR2 FQNEAQ (reference sequence). CDR3 DNA: TGTGCCAGCAGCTCCCGCACCGACAGGGGGCCCGGCGGGGAGCTGTTTTTT. It translates to CASSSRTDRGPGGELFF.

V gene TRBV2 combines with J gene TRBJ1-2; TRBD1 might be the D (5 bases). Trimming took off 3 bases at V and 6 bases at J, with 11 bases between the two ends. Germline lookup yields CDR1 SNHLY and CDR2 FYNNEI. The CDR3 contains 13 residues. The CDR3 DNA follows: TGTGCCAGCAGTGACGGCAGGGAGGATGGCTACACCTTC. Its protein product is CASSDGREDGYTF.

This clone was counted a few times. The CDR3 region is CAIRSRGPATEAFF. As DNA, the CDR3 is TGTGCCATCAGAAGCAGGGGGCCGGCCACTGAAGCTTTCTTT. The gene calls are TRBV10-3 and TRBJ1-1; TRBD1 agrees at 8 bases. Trimming removed 6 bases from V and 4 bases from J; junction bases left unmatched: 7. The CDR3 is 14 residues long. CDR1 is ENHRY, CDR2 SYGVKD, per germline.

The chain recombines TRBV29-1 with TRBJ1-2; 7 bases are a match to TRBD1. The germline CDR1 and CDR2 sequences are SQVTM and ANQGSEA. V shed 6 bases and J 3 bases; nucleotides not matched to a gene: 13. The CDR3 is 15 residues long. In DNA, the CDR3 is TGCAGCGTCCCGACAGGGCTTACTAACGACTATGGCTACACCTTC. Its translation: CSVPTGLTNDYGYTF.

The chain links TRBV7-2 to TRBJ1-5; tentative D call: TRBD1 (6 bases). V lost 5 bases and J 5 bases, leaving 19 bases between the germline ends. Germline V gives CDR1 SGHTA, CDR2 FQGNSA. The CDR3 extends over 16 amino acids. CDR3 sequence reads: CASSLNNYREYQPQHF. DNA for the CDR3: TGTGCCAGCAGCCTCAATAATTACAGGGAATATCAGCCCCAGCATTTT.

The V gene is TRBV5-4, the J gene TRBJ1-2, with a weak D call TRBD1 (6 bases). CDR1 is SGHNT, CDR2 YYREEE, per germline (reference sequence). Trimming removed 0 bases from V and 4 bases from J, with 13 bases in between. The CDR3 extends over 15 amino acids. Written as DNA, the CDR3 is TGTGCCAGCAGCTTGGGGCAGGGGCTTATCTATGGCTACACCTTC. Protein: CASSLGQGLIYGYTF. Full variable domain (outside the CDR3, taken from reference TRBV5-4 and TRBJ1-2): ETGVTQSPTHLIKTRGQQVTLRCSSQSGHNTVSWYQQALGQGPQFIFQYYREEENGRGNFPPRFSGLQFPNYSSELNVNALELDDSALYLCASSLGQGLIYGYTFGSGTRLTVV.